This T cell receptor beta chain was profiled in a study of cytomegalovirus exposure and HLA in healthy donors. General study results and limits: With high specificity and sensitivity, the classifier reportedly diagnosed cytomegalovirus status.

CDR3 length equals 13 residues. Per germline, CDR1 LGHNA and CDR2 YSLEER. V was pared by 1 base and J by 4 bases, with 6 bases between. Regarding this clone: The antigen remains unidentified.

Repertoires were generated with immunoSEQ multiplex PCR, while TCRdb's copy carries only in-frame clones and drops some. The sample yields about 340,000 clones, 80% to 90% seen once. V and J are TRBV4-3 and TRBJ2-3; D is ambiguous. The sequenced sample consisted of PBMCs. This receptor was taken from a young woman in good health and CMV-seronegative. CDR3 in amino acids: CASSQGPPDTQYF. CDR3 nucleotides: TGCGCCAGCAGCCAAGGGCCCCCAGATACGCAGTATTTT.